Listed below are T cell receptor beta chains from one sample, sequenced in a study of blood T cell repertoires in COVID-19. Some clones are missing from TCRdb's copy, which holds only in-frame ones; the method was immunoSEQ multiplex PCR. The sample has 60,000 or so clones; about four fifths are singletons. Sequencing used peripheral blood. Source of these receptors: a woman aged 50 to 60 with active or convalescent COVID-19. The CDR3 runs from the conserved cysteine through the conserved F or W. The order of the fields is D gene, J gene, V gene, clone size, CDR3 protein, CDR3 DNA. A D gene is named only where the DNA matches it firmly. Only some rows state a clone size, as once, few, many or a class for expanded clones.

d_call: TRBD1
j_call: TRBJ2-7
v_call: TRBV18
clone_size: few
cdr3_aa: CASSRRSGQGYEQYF
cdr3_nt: TGTGCCAGCTCACGGCGCTCGGGACAGGGGTACGAGCAGTACTTC

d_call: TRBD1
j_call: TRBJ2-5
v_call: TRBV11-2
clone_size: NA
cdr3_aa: CASSIQQGAQRETQYF
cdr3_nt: TGTGCCAGCAGCATCCAACAGGGGGCGCAGAGGGAGACCCAGTACTTC

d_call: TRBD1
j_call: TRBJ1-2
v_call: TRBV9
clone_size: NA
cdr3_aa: CASSEGANYGYTF
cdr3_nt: TGTGCCAGCAGCGAGGGGGCGAACTATGGCTACACCTTC

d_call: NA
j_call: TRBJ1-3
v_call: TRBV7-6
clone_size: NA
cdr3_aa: CASSGGYLSGNTIYF
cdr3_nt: TGTGCCAGCTCCGGAGGATACCTCTCTGGAAACACCATATATTTT

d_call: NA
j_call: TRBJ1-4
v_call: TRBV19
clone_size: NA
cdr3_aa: CASSPTTNEKLFF
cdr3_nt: TGTGCCAGTAGTCCCACAACTAATGAAAAACTGTTTTTT

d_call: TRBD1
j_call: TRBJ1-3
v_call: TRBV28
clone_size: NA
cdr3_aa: CASSLTGEVNTIYF
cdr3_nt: TGTGCCAGCAGCTTGACAGGGGAGGTAAACACCATATATTTT

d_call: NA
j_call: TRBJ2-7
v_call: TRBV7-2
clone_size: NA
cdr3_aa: CASSPTGVRYEQYF
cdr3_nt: TGTGCCAGCAGCCCTACAGGAGTGAGATACGAGCAGTACTTC

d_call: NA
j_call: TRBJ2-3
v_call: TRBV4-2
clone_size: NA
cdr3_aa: CASSHADQDTQYF
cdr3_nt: TGTGCCAGCAGCCATGCCGATCAGGATACGCAGTATTTT

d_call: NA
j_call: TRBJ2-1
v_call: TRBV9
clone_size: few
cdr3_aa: CASSVEGRGSYNEQFF
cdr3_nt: TGTGCCAGCAGCGTAGAAGGTCGGGGATCCTACAATGAGCAGTTCTTC

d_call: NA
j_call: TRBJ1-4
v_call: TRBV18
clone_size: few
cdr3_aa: CASSPPGLNEKLFF
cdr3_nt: TGTGCCAGCTCACCGCCGGGACTTAATGAAAAACTGTTTTTT

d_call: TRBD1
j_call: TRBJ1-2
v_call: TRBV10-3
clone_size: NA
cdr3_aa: CAISGRTGDLYGYTF
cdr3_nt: TGTGCCATCAGTGGCAGGACAGGGGACTTATATGGCTACACCTTC

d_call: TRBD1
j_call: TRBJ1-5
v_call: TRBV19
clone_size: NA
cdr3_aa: CASSRTGQSNQPQHF
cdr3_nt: TGTGCCAGTAGTCGGACAGGGCAAAGCAATCAGCCCCAGCATTTT

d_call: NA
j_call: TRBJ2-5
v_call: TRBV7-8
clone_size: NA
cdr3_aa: CASSDAPDEAVRIETQYF
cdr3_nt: TGTGCCAGCAGCGACGCACCCGACGAGGCCGTCCGAATTGAGACCCAGTACTTC

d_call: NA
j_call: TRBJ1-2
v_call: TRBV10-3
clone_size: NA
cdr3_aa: CAITGGLFGYTF
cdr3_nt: TGTGCCATCACTGGGGGGTTGTTTGGCTACACCTTC

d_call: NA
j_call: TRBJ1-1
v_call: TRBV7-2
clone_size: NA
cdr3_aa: CASSLQRSGAFF
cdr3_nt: TGTGCCAGCAGCCTCCAGAGGTCCGGGGCTTTCTTT

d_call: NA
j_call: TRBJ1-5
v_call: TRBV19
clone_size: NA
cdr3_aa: CASSGHHNQPQHF
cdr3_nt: TGTGCCAGTAGTGGACATCACAATCAGCCCCAGCATTTT

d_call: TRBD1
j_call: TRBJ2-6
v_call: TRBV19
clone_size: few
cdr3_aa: CASSTGGPGANVLTF
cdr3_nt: TGTGCCAGTAGTACAGGGGGTCCCGGGGCCAACGTCCTGACTTTC

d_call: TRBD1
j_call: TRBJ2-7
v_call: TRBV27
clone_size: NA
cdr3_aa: CASSLGTGQIYEQYF
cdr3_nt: TGTGCCAGCAGTCTCGGGACAGGGCAAATCTACGAGCAGTACTTC

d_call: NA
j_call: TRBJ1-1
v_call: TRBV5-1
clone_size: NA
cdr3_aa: CASSQTMNTEAFF
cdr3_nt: TGCGCCAGCAGTCAGACTATGAACACTGAAGCTTTCTTT

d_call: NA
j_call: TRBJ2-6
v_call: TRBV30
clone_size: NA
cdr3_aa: CAWSVRSSGANVLTF
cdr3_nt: TGTGCCTGGAGTGTACGCAGCTCTGGGGCCAACGTCCTGACTTTC

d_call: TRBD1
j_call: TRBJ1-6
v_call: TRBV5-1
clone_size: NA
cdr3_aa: CASSRDRGGSPLHF
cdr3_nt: TGCGCCAGCAGCCGAGACAGGGGAGGGTCACCCCTCCACTTT

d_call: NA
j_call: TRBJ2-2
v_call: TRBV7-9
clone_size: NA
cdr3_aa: CASSSLDWRGRAGELFF
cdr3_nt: TGTGCCAGCAGCTCCTTGGACTGGAGGGGTCGGGCCGGGGAGCTGTTTTTT

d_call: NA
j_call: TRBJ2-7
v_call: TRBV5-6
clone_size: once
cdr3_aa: CASRTWGTYEQYF
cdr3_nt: TGTGCCAGCCGGACATGGGGTACCTACGAGCAGTACTTC

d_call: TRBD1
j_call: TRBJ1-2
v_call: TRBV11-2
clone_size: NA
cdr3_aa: CASSLGRGREWYGYTF
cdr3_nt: TGTGCCAGCAGCTTAGGCAGGGGGCGAGAGTGGTATGGCTACACCTTC

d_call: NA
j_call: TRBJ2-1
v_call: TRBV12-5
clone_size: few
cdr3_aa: CASGERSGEQFF
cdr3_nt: TGTGCTAGTGGGGAACGGTCGGGTGAGCAGTTCTTC

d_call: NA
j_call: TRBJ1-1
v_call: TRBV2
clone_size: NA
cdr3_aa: CASSVGTGFMNTEAFF
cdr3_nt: TGTGCCAGCAGTGTTGGCACAGGTTTTATGAACACTGAAGCTTTCTTT

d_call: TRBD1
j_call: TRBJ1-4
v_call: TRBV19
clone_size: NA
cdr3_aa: CASRTQGQIYNEKLFF
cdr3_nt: TGTGCCAGTAGAACCCAGGGACAGATTTATAATGAAAAACTGTTTTTT

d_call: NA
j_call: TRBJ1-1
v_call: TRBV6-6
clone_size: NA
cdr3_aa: CASSLRLEEAFF
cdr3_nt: TGTGCCAGCAGTTTACGACTGGAAGAAGCTTTCTTT

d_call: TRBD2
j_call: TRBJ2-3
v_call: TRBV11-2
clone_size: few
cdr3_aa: CASSHPRKREKYF
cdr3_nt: TGTGCCAGCAGCCACCCCCGGAAGCGGGAGAAGTATTTT

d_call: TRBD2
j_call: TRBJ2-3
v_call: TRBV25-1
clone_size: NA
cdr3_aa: CASATFTGTSGSTDTQYF
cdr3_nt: TGTGCCAGCGCCACCTTTACCGGGACTAGCGGGAGCACAGATACGCAGTATTTT

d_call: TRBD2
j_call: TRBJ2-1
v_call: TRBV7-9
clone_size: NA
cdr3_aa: CASGPSGSVNEQFF
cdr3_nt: TGTGCCAGCGGACCTAGCGGGAGTGTCAATGAGCAGTTCTTC

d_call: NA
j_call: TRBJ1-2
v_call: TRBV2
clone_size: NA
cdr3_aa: CASSERVPIFSNYGYTF
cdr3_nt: TGTGCCAGCAGTGAGCGGGTTCCGATCTTCTCCAACTATGGCTACACCTTC

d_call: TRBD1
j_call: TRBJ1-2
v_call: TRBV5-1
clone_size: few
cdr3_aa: CASSLAVQGAGGYTF
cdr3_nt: TGCGCCAGCAGCTTGGCGGTCCAGGGGGCCGGTGGCTACACCTTC

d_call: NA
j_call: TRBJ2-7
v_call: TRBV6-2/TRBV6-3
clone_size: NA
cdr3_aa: CASSSRDTYSYEQYF
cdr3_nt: TGTGCCAGCAGTTCCCGGGACACGTATTCCTACGAGCAGTACTTC

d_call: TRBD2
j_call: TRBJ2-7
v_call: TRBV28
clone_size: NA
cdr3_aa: CASSRLAETYEQYF
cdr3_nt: TGTGCCAGCAGCCGTCTAGCGGAGACCTACGAGCAGTACTTC

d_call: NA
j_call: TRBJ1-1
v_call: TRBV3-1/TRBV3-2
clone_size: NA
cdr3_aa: CASSQVLETEAFF
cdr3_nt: TGTGCCAGCAGCCAAGTTTTGGAGACTGAAGCTTTCTTT

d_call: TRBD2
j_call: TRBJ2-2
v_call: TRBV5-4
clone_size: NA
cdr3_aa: CASSAGLAGVTGELFF
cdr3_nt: TGTGCCAGCAGCGCCGGACTAGCGGGAGTCACCGGGGAGCTGTTTTTT

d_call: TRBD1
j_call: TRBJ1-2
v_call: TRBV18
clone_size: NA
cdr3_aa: CASSPGTGPNYGYTF
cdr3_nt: TGTGCCAGCTCACCCGGGACAGGGCCTAACTATGGCTACACCTTC

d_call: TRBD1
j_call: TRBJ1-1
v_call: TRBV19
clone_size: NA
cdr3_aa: CASSPDRARETEAFF
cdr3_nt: TGTGCCAGTAGCCCGGACAGGGCGCGAGAGACTGAAGCTTTCTTT

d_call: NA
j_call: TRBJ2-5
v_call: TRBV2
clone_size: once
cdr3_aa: CASSELSGQETQYF
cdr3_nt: TGTGCCAGCAGTGAGTTGTCAGGCCAAGAGACCCAGTACTTC

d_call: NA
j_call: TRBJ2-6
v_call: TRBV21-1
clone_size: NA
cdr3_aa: CASSLPWDSLSGANVLTF
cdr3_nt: TGTGCCAGCAGCCTACCTTGGGACAGCCTATCTGGGGCCAACGTCCTGACTTTC

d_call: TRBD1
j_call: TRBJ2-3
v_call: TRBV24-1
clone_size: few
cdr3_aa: CATSDGDRGFADTQYF
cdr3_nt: TGTGCCACCAGTGATGGGGACAGGGGTTTCGCAGATACGCAGTATTTT

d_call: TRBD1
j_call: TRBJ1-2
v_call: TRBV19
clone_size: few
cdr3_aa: CASSIAGGNSYGYTF
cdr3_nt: TGTGCCAGTAGTATCGCAGGGGGCAATAGCTATGGCTACACCTTC